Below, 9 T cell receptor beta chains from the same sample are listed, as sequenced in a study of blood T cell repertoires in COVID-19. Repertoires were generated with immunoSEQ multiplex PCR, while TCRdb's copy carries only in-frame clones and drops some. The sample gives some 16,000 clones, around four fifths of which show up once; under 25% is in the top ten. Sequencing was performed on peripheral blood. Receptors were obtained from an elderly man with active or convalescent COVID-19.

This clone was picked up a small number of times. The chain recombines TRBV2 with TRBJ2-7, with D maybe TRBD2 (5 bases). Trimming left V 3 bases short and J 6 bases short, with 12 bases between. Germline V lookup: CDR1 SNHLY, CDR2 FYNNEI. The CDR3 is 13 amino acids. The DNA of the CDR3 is TGTGCCAGCAGTGACCGGTCAGGAGGCGAGCAGTACTTC. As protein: CASSDRSGGEQYF. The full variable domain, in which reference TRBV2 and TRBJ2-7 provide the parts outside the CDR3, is EPEVTQTPSHQVTQMGQEVILRCVPISNHLYFYWYRQILGQKVEFLVSFYNNEISEKSEIFDDQFSVERPDGSNFTLKIRSTKLEDSAMYFCASSDRSGGEQYFGPGTRLTVT.

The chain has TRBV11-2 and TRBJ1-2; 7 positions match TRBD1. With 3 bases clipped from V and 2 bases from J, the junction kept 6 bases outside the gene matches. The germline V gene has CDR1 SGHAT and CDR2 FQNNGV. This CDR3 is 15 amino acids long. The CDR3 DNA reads TGTGCCAGCAGCTTGTCTGGCAGGGGGAACTATGGCTACACCTTC. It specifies CASSLSGRGNYGYTF.

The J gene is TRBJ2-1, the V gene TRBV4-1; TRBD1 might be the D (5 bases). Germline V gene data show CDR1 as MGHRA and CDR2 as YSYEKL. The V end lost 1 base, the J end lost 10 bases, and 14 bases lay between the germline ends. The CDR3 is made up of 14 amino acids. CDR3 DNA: TGCGCCAGCAGCCAAGCCCCCGACAGAATCGAGCAGTTCTTC. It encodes CASSQAPDRIEQFF.

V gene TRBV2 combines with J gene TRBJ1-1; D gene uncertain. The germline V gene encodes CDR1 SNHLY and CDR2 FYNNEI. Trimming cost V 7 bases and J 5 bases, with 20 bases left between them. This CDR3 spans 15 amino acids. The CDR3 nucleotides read TGTGCCAGCACTAGAGACACGGGGTCACAGACTGAAGCTTTCTTT. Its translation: CASTRDTGSQTEAFF.

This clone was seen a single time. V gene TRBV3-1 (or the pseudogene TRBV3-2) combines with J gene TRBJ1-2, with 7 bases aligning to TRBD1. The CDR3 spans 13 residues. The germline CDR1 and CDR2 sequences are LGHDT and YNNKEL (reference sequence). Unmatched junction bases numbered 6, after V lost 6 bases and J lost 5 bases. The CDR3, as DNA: TGTGCCAGCAGACAACCGGGACAGTATGGCTACACCTTC. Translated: CASRQPGQYGYTF.

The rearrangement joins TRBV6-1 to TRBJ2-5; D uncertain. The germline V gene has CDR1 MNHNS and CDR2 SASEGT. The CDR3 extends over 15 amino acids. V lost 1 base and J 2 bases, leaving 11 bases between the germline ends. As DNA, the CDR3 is TGTGCCAGCAGTGAAGGGGCAAAGATACAAGAGACCCAGTACTTC. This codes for CASSEGAKIQETQYF.

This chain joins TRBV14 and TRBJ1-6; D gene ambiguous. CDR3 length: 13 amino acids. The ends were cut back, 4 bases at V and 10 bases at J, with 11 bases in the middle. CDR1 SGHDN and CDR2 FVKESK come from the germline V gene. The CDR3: CASSRSARSPLHF. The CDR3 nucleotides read TGTGCCAGCAGCCGCAGCGCGAGGTCACCCCTCCACTTT.

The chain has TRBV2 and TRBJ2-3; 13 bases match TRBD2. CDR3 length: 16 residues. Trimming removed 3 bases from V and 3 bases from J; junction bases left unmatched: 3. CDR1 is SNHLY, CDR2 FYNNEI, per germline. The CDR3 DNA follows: TGTGCCAGCAGTGAGACGGGACTAGCGGGGACAGATACGCAGTATTTT. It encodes CASSETGLAGTDTQYF.

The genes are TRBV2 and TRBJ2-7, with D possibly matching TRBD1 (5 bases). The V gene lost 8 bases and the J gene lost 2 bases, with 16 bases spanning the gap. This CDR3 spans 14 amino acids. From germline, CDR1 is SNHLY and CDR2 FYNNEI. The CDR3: CASFTGASPYEQYF. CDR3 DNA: TGTGCCAGCTTCACAGGTGCGAGTCCCTACGAGCAGTACTTC.